Sequencing of this T cell receptor (beta chain) was carried out in a study of vaccination and CD4 T cells after COVID-19. Study-level information: Samples after vaccination came a median around 70 days past dose two, ranging 14 to 241. A CEFX pool, an HIV-1 Nef pool, or else no peptide went into the control cultures. Findings of the study overall: Recorded median SARS-CoV-2-reactive clonotype numbers increased from around 19 to 38 without reaching significance.

Details on this clonotype: The antigen is not known.

The time point here: late sampling 161 to 241 days after vaccination in a few convalescent patients. Treatment given: approximately 9-day PBMC culture with coronavirus spike peptide pools or control peptides (ViraFEST assay). The authors replaced half the medium with fresh IL-2 medium on days 3 and 7. This CDR3 contains 14 residues. Trimming took off 5 bases at V and 0 bases at J, with 8 bases between the two ends. The germline CDR1 and CDR2 sequences are SGHNT and YENEEA. The study sequenced cultured CD4+ T cell DNA using the Oncomine TCR Beta short-read assay. TCRdb reprocessed the PCR reads with MiXCR, giving one entry per CDR3 protein. The data hold 20,000 to 25,000 distinct CDR3 sequences, with approximately 32% observed a single time.

The receptor was isolated from a human donor who had recovered from COVID-19. The sample in question was CD4+ T cells from blood, cultured in vitro, obtained about 7 months after SARS-CoV-2 vaccination. J is TRBJ2-1 and V is TRBV11-3; D call uncertain. The DNA of the CDR3 is TGTGCCAGCAGCCCCTCTGGCTCCTACAATGAGCAGTTCTTC. Residues: CASSPSGSYNEQFF.